The following is a T cell receptor beta chain sequence with its context. The target antigen is unknown. V was cut by 5 bases and J by 0 bases, with 10 bases left in between. Germline lookup yields CDR1 MNHEY and CDR2 SMNVEV (reference sequence). This CDR3 is 14 amino acids long. Roughly 10^5 TCR templates were measured in each sample. Assay: immunoSEQ multiplex PCR; the TCRdb copy retains only in-frame clones and omits some. The data show 70,000 to 100,000 clones, 93% seen once. This specimen comes from a study of siplizumab effects on memory and regulatory T cells. General study results and limits: Memory T cells appeared less diverse than naive cells, which seemed to contribute substantially to alloresponse. Sequences below about 10^-5 frequency were poorly captured, limiting mapping of alloreactive clones.

Sequencing input: CD8+ T cells sorted from blood. This sequence joins TRBV27 and TRBJ1-2, with D unresolved. The clonotype comes from a human donor in good health. This CDR3 is CASSARGTNYGYTF. CDR3 nucleotide sequence: TGTGCCAGCAGTGCCAGAGGGACTAACTATGGCTACACCTTC.